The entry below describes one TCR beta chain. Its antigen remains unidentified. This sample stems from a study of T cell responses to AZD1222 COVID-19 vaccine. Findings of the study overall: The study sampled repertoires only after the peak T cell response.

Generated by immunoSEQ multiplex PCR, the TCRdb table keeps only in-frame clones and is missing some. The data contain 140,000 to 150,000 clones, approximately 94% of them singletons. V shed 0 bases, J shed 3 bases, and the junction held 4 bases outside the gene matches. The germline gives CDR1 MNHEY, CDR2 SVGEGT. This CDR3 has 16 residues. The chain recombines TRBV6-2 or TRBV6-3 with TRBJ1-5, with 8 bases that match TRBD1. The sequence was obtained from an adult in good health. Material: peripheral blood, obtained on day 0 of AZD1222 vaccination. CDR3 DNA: TGTGCCAGCAGTTACTCGACGGACAGGGCCAATCAGCCCCAGCATTTT. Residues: CASSYSTDRANQPQHF.